This T cell receptor beta chain was sequenced during a study of PD-1 blockade in classical Hodgkin lymphoma. Every patient had relapsed following autologous stem cell transplantation, and cohorts differed in brentuximab vedotin exposure. The assay was immunoSEQ multiplex PCR, and TCRdb's table has in-frame clones only and misses some. Of about 110,000 clones in the sample, roughly nine tenths are singletons; the top ten hold just under 20%. This clone appeared once. Looked up from germline, CDR1 is KGHSH and CDR2 is LQKENI. The CDR3 covers 14 residues. V lost 6 bases and J lost 8; bases outside the gene matches: 7.

The receptor comes from a human donor with classical Hodgkin lymphoma. V is TRBV18 and J is TRBJ1-6, with 7 bases aligning to TRBD1. This sample comprised peripheral blood mononuclear cells (PBMCs), obtained before the second cycle of nivolumab. The CDR3 sequence is CASSRDREHSPLHF. In DNA form, the CDR3 reads TGTGCCAGCTCGCGCGACAGGGAGCATTCACCCCTCCACTTT.